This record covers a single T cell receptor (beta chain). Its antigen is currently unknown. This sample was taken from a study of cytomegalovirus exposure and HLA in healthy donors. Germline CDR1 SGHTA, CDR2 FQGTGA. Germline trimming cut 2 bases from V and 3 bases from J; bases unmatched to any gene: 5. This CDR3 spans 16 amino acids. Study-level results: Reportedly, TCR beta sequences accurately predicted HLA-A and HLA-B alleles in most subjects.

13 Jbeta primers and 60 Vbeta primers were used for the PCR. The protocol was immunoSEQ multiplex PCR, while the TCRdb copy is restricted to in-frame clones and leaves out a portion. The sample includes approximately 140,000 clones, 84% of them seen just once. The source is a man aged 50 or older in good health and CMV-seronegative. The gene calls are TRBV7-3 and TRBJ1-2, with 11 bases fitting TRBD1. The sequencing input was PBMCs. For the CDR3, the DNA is TGTGCCAGCAGCTTACGGGGGGGACAGGGGGACTATGGCTACACCTTC. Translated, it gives CASSLRGGQGDYGYTF.